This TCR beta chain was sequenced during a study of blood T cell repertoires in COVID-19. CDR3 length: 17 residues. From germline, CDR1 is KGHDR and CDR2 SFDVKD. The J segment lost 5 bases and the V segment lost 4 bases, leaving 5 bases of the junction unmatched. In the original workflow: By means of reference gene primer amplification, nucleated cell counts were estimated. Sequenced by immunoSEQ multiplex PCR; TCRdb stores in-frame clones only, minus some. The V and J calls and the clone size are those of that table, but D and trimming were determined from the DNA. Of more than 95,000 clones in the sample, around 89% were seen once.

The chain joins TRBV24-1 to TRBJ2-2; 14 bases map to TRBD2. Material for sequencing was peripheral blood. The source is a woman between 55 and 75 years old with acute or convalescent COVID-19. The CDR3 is CATSDGLAGGVTGELFF. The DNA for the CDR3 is TGTGCCACCAGTGACGGACTAGCGGGAGGTGTTACCGGGGAGCTGTTTTTT.